This TCR beta chain was recorded in a study of blood T cells in healthy people across ages. Study details: About one barcoded beta molecule per two T cells came from capture by template switching. Study-level points and caveats: Strong correlation existed between TCR beta diversity and naive T cell percentage.

Total RNA, at least 5 micrograms per sample, came from PBMCs. Regarding this clonotype: Its target is not known.

V lost 7 bases, J lost 13 bases, and 14 bases lay in between. Germline V gives CDR1 MNHEY, CDR2 SMNVEV (reference sequence). This CDR3 region has 11 residues. Alongside a J-beta primer mix, a sample-barcoded 5' primer served in a second PCR lasting about 7 to 12 cycles. Every sample produced at least 2.5 million CDR3-containing paired-end reads. TCRdb called the 5' RACE reads again in MiXCR, with one record for every CDR3 protein. The table lists approximately 800,000 distinct CDR3 sequences, roughly 64% of them singletons. Sequenced: blood. The chain is built from TRBV27 and TRBJ2-1; D unclear. This TCR was recovered from a man aged 25-45 years in good health. The DNA for the CDR3 is TGTGCCAGCACCCGTGGGCCTAGTCAGTTCTTC. It codes for CASTRGPSQFF.